These T cell receptor beta chains were read from a single sample in a study of identical twins. One entry per CDR3 protein, called by TCRdb with MiXCR from the 5' RACE reads. Found here are around 100,000 distinct CDR3 sequences, about 5.6% of them singletons; the top ten hold around 12%. Sequencing was done on a sample of memory T cells sorted from blood. Receptors originate from a woman aged 50 to 65 in good health. The conserved cysteine and the conserved F or W are not part of the CDR3 here.

cdr3_aa j_call v_call
ASRKLPQGARDTEAF TRBJ1-1 TRBV4-1
ASSVGPLADTGELF TRBJ2-2 TRBV9
ASSWSSNQPQH TRBJ1-5 TRBV6-5
ASREPPGNTIY TRBJ1-3 TRBV6-1
ASSLDRPTTDTQY TRBJ2-3 TRBV5-1
SARDPQGDSNQPQH TRBJ1-5 TRBV20-1
ASGAPGSRPEQF TRBJ2-1 TRBV28
ASSPTRVRHNEQF TRBJ2-1 TRBV3-1
ASSLGGQETQY TRBJ2-5 TRBV5-1
ASSAWGSTDTQY TRBJ2-3 TRBV5-5
ASSFNGVKGEAF TRBJ1-1 TRBV12-3/TRBV12-4
ASSLKGEPQH TRBJ1-5 TRBV12-3/TRBV12-4
ASSPWDRTNQPQH TRBJ1-5 TRBV7-8
ASSFRTLDYGYT TRBJ1-2 TRBV6-5
SATRGWTSADEQF TRBJ2-1 TRBV20-1
ASSEPERQPQH TRBJ1-5 TRBV2
ASSLARSHSGNTIY TRBJ1-3 TRBV12-3/TRBV12-4
ASSFGRGAYEQY TRBJ2-7 TRBV11-2
ASQDLTGETQY TRBJ2-5 TRBV19
SARGGGGEQY TRBJ2-7 TRBV20-1
SASPDTEAF TRBJ1-1 TRBV20-1
ASGLVQTVGQPQH TRBJ1-5 TRBV12-5
ASIDSSGFYEQY TRBJ2-7 TRBV30
SVAAGQGQGEQY TRBJ2-7 TRBV20-1
ASSVEGSGRNTGELF TRBJ2-2 TRBV9
SADPGLAGPNEQF TRBJ2-1 TRBV20-1
ASSYSPPTSGIYNEQF TRBJ2-1 TRBV6-2/TRBV6-3
ASSLQAGGLGEQF TRBJ2-1 TRBV4-1
ASSEAPSTGELF TRBJ2-2 TRBV10-2
SARETGGIYGYT TRBJ1-2 TRBV20-1
ASSLGESKELF TRBJ2-2 TRBV6-4
ASSQGIGTPPRETQY TRBJ2-5 TRBV3-1
ASSTLAGNFHEQS TRBJ2-1 TRBV14
SAYYPGRAAGELF TRBJ2-2 TRBV20-1
SARDLIFSYNSPLH TRBJ1-6 TRBV20-1
ASSPSGRAENEQF TRBJ2-1 TRBV4-2
ASSYLAGVSTDTQY TRBJ2-3 TRBV7-2
ASSDRNTGELF TRBJ2-2 TRBV6-4
ASSHSFRGRKGRAQY TRBJ2-3 TRBV7-9
SARDRVVNSYEQY TRBJ2-7 TRBV20-1
ASSLEGLAVSSYNEQF TRBJ2-1 TRBV5-1
ADLKGNLETGELF TRBJ2-2 TRBV27
AAQGPKPPQY TRBJ2-5 TRBV10-3
ATLLTGTDTQY TRBJ2-3 TRBV18
ASGRGGGQETQY TRBJ2-5 TRBV2
ASSLFSANYGYT TRBJ1-2 TRBV12-3/TRBV12-4
ASSPDLGFGIYNEQF TRBJ2-1 TRBV12-3/TRBV12-4
SIGANGGEETQY TRBJ2-5 TRBV20-1
ASSSKRSTDTQY TRBJ2-3 TRBV14
ASKGSYGYT TRBJ1-2 TRBV2
ASSDGWRNTIY TRBJ1-3 TRBV6-5
ASHLGGGTEAF TRBJ1-1 TRBV30
ASSQERLSGSRNEQF TRBJ2-1 TRBV3-1